This record covers a single TCR beta chain. This sample stems from a study of blood T cells in healthy people across ages. Each donor had approximately 10 milliliters of peripheral blood drawn. Through a sample-barcoded 5' primer and a J-beta primer mix, a second PCR was run for roughly 6 to 11 cycles. TCRdb re-derived calls from the 5' RACE reads in MiXCR, one entry per CDR3 protein. The repertoire holds 450,000 to 650,000 distinct CDR3 sequences, with less than 25% as singletons. The CDR3 is 16 residues long. J was trimmed by 0 bases and V by 5 bases; bases with no gene match: 7. In germline, CDR1 is KGHSH, CDR2 LQKENI. These data were also reused for a study on T cells of mothers and their children. That paper adds: Donation came from a few healthy Caucasian mothers together with their six children. Related mother-child pairs shared slightly more overlap than unrelated pairs, but the difference was non-significant.

The sequence came from a boy aged 5-17 years in good health. The sequenced sample was blood. This sequence joins TRBV18 and TRBJ2-3; TRBD2 matches at 8 bases. The CDR3 protein is CASSASGGPSTDTQYF. CDR3 DNA sequence: TGTGCCAGCTCAGCCAGCGGGGGACCAAGCACAGATACGCAGTATTTT. Full variable domain (outside the CDR3, taken from reference TRBV18 and TRBJ2-3): NAGVMQNPRHLVRRRGQEARLRCSPMKGHSHVYWYRQLPEEGLKFMVYLQKENIIDESGMPKERFSAEFPKEGPSILRIQQVVRGDSAAYFCASSASGGPSTDTQYFGPGTRLTVL.